Given below is one TCR beta chain in context. Method: immunoSEQ multiplex PCR; TCRdb's copy keeps in-frame clones and lacks some. The table has about 140,000 clones, less than 85% seen once. The data were obtained in a study of blood T cell repertoires in COVID-19. In the study overall: PBMCs, B-cell-depleted T cells, or T cells were the source of the cDNA or gDNA that made up the material.

This CDR3 spans 16 amino acids. Germline loops: CDR1 SGDLS, CDR2 YYNGEE. The V and J ends lost 0 bases and 0 bases respectively, with 10 bases between them. This TCR was sampled from a human donor in a cohort sampled during active COVID-19. The chain joins TRBV9 to TRBJ1-5; D might be TRBD1 (5 bases). Sample: peripheral blood. Here the CDR3 reads CASSVGAGNSNQPQHF. The CDR3 region has the DNA TGTGCCAGCAGCGTAGGGGCAGGGAATAGCAATCAGCCCCAGCATTTT. The whole variable domain, filled in from reference TRBV9 and TRBJ1-5, reads DSGVTQTPKHLITATGQRVTLRCSPRSGDLSVYWYQQSLDQGLQFLIQYYNGEERAKGNILERFSAQQFPDLHSELNLSSLELGDSALYFCASSVGAGNSNQPQHFGDGTRLSIL.